This is a list of T cell receptor beta chains from one sample in a study of blood T cells in healthy people across ages. MiXCR, run by TCRdb on the 5' RACE reads, gives a single entry per CDR3 protein. Of 600,000 to 850,000 distinct CDR3 sequences listed, approximately 39% were seen once; the top ten hold roughly 19%. Sequencing was done on a sample of blood. Receptors were obtained from a woman aged 55-75 years in good health. The CDR3 runs from the conserved cysteine through the conserved F or W. D genes are given only for firm matches. Expanded clones are given a class, and other clones once, few, many or no size at all.

d_call | j_call | v_call | clone_size | cdr3_nt | cdr3_aa
NA | TRBJ1-2 | TRBV24-1 | NA | TGTGCCACCAGTGACCCACGTGGGAGGGGCTATGGCTACACCTTC | CATSDPRGRGYGYTF
TRBD2 | TRBJ2-7 | TRBV6-2/TRBV6-3 | many | TGTGCCAGCACCTCAAGGACTAGGGGCTCCTACGAGCAGTACTTC | CASTSRTRGSYEQYF
TRBD1 | TRBJ1-3 | TRBV7-2 | NA | TGTGCCAGCGGACAGGGGTCTGGAAACACCATATATTTT | CASGQGSGNTIYF
TRBD2 | TRBJ2-1 | TRBV12-3/TRBV12-4 | NA | TGTGCCAGCAGTTCCACTAGCGGGAGGATGGGTGAGCAGTTCTTC | CASSSTSGRMGEQFF
NA | TRBJ1-2 | TRBV7-2 | few | TGTGCCAGCAGGGCAGGGGGCTACACCTTC | CASRAGGYTF
TRBD1 | TRBJ2-7 | TRBV20-1 | NA | TGCAGTGCTAGAGAGACAGGGGGCAGTAGATACGAGCAGTACTTC | CSARETGGSRYEQYF
TRBD1 | TRBJ1-5 | TRBV14 | few | TGTGCCAGCAGCCAAGAGAGGGTGACAGGGCGCAATCAGCCCCAGCATTTT | CASSQERVTGRNQPQHF
NA | TRBJ1-2 | TRBV9 | NA | TGTGCCAGCAGCGTAGGGGGAGGCCAATATGGCTACACCTTC | CASSVGGGQYGYTF
TRBD1 | TRBJ2-5 | TRBV15 | NA | TGTGCCACCAGCGGAGACAGGGTGGGCGAGACCCAGTACTTC | CATSGDRVGETQYF
NA | TRBJ2-1 | TRBV20-1 | NA | TGCAGTGCTCGAACGGGGTCGAGCTCCTACAATGAGCAGTTCTTC | CSARTGSSSYNEQFF
TRBD1 | TRBJ1-2 | TRBV12-3/TRBV12-4 | NA | TGTGCCAGCAGACCAGGGGGCTCGTCTGGCTACACCTTC | CASRPGGSSGYTF
TRBD2 | TRBJ2-6 | TRBV20-1 | many | TGCAGTGCTAGTCCGACTAGCGGGAGAAGTGGGGCCAACGTCCTGACTTTC | CSASPTSGRSGANVLTF
NA | TRBJ2-1 | TRBV20-1 | NA | TGCAGTTACGACCTAGGCCCCTTTTACAATGAGCAGTTCTTC | CSYDLGPFYNEQFF
NA | TRBJ1-1 | TRBV4-1 | few | TGCGCCAGCAGCCAGGCGGACAGATACACTGAAGCTTTCTTT | CASSQADRYTEAFF
TRBD2 | TRBJ2-1 | TRBV15 | NA | TGTGCCACCAGCAACAGCGGGGGCCATCCCAATGAGCAGTTCTTC | CATSNSGGHPNEQFF
TRBD1 | TRBJ1-1 | TRBV20-1 | NA | TGCAGTGCCCCGGGACAGGGAGGAACCACTGAAGCTTTCTTT | CSAPGQGGTTEAFF
NA | TRBJ1-2 | TRBV10-2 | few | TGCGCCAGCACTAGATCGGGGGAAACTAACTATGGCTACACCTTC | CASTRSGETNYGYTF
NA | TRBJ1-5 | TRBV20-1 | NA | TGCAGTGCTAGGACGGGAGGGGGTGGCAATCAGCCCCAGCATTTT | CSARTGGGGNQPQHF
NA | TRBJ1-1 | TRBV29-1 | once | TGCAGCGTTGAAGATCCCAGGGACCGCCTGGTGTCTTTCTTT | CSVEDPRDRLVSFF
NA | TRBJ2-2 | TRBV4-3 | few | TGCGCCAGCAGCCAAGGGACCACCGGGGAGCTGTTTTTT | CASSQGTTGELFF
NA | TRBJ2-3 | TRBV6-2/TRBV6-3 | NA | TGTGCCAGCAGATCAGGGGGGGGCGCAGATACGCAGTATTTT | CASRSGGGADTQYF
NA | TRBJ2-1 | TRBV20-1 | NA | TGCAGTGCTAGGGAACAGGGCATCTCCTACAATGAGCAGTTCTTC | CSAREQGISYNEQFF
NA | TRBJ2-5 | TRBV7-7 | few | TGTGCCAGCAGCACCGACACGCAAGAGACCCAGTACTTC | CASSTDTQETQYF
NA | TRBJ2-2 | TRBV7-8 | once | TGTGCCAGCAGCTTATCGGCTTTGACCGGGGAGCTGTTTTTT | CASSLSALTGELFF
NA | TRBJ1-1 | TRBV29-1 | NA | TGCAACGCTATCGTCGGCCCTGAAGCTTTCTTT | CNAIVGPEAFF
NA | TRBJ1-2 | TRBV10-3 | many | TGTGCCATCAGCCCCGGGGATTTAACCTATGGCTACACCTTC | CAISPGDLTYGYTF
TRBD2 | TRBJ2-5 | TRBV20-1 | NA | TGCAGTGCTCCCAACCCCGGGACTAGCAAAGAGACCCAGTACTTC | CSAPNPGTSKETQYF
NA | TRBJ2-1 | TRBV3-1 | NA | TGTGCCAGCAGCCAGGACGGAAGGGCCCACAATGAGCAGTTCTTC | CASSQDGRAHNEQFF
NA | TRBJ2-7 | TRBV9 | NA | TGTGCCAGCAGCGTAGACCTAGCCCACGAGCAGTACTTC | CASSVDLAHEQYF